The 27 T cell receptor beta chains reported below all come from one sample, sequenced in a study of shared clonotypes between healthy human individuals. Profiling relied on immunoSEQ multiplex PCR, and the TCRdb table lists in-frame clones only, not all of them. The sample records about 120,000 clones, around 68% being singletons. Specimen: memory CD8+ T cells sorted from blood. The subset: CD45RO+ cells pooled with CCR7-negative TemRA cells. Every receptor here comes from a young woman in good health.

The J gene is TRBJ2-1, the V gene TRBV6-1; TRBD2 matches 10 bases. This CDR3 spans 15 amino acids. Germline V CDR1 and CDR2: MNHNS, SASEGT. V shed 1 base, J shed 7 bases, and the junction held 4 bases outside the gene matches. CDR3 amino acids: CASSEELAGVNEQFF. CDR3 nucleotide sequence: TGTGCCAGCAGTGAAGAGCTAGCGGGAGTGAATGAGCAGTTCTTC.

V is TRBV2 and J is TRBJ1-2; a weak D match, TRBD1 (6 bases). V was shortened by 7 bases and J by 4 bases, with 19 bases between the two germline ends. The CDR3 covers 15 residues. Germline CDR1 and CDR2: SNHLY and FYNNEI. CDR3 DNA sequence: TGTGCCAGCATCGATCACAGGGCAATGGGCTATGGCTACACCTTC. Protein: CASIDHRAMGYGYTF.

This clone was seen at least ten times. The chain recombines TRBV28 with TRBJ2-7, with a weak D call TRBD1 (6 bases). This CDR3 contains 14 residues. Germline CDR1 MDHEN, CDR2 SYDVKM. The V and J ends lost 9 bases and 3 bases respectively, with 18 bases between them. The CDR3 region has the DNA TGTGCCAGAAGCCCCACGGGACACCTCTACGAGCAGTACTTC. This encodes CARSPTGHLYEQYF. Filled out from reference TRBV28 and TRBJ2-7, the complete variable domain reads DVKVTQSSRYLVKRTGEKVFLECVQDMDHENMFWYRQDPGLGLRLIYFSYDVKMKEKGDIPEGYSVSREKKERFSLILESASTNQTSMYLCARSPTGHLYEQYFGPGTRLTVT.

This chain links TRBV5-5 with TRBJ2-7; TRBD1 matches at 10 bases. In germline, CDR1 is SGHKS, CDR2 YYEKEE (reference sequence). The CDR3 consists of 15 residues. V gave up 5 bases and J gave up 5 bases; unmatched junction bases: 10. Here the CDR3 DNA reads TGTGCCAGCAGTTTTTCGACAGGGGGCTGGAACGAGCAGTACTTC. Its translation: CASSFSTGGWNEQYF.

This chain uses TRBV6-1 with TRBJ2-4, with D perhaps matching TRBD1 (6 bases). The CDR3 consists of 15 residues. The V gene's germline CDR1 is MNHNS and CDR2 SASEGT. The V and J ends lost 4 bases and 0 bases respectively, with 10 bases between them. CDR3 in amino acids: CASSAGHQAKNIQYF. DNA of the CDR3: TGTGCCAGCAGTGCGGGACACCAAGCCAAAAACATTCAGTACTTC.

Concerning this clone itself: Other nucleotide sequences in the sample specify the same CDR3. This chain uses TRBV7-9 with TRBJ1-1, with a possible D match to TRBD1 (5 bases). V was clipped by 1 base and J by 4 bases, with 10 bases between them. CDR3 length: 14 amino acids. Germline V lookup: CDR1 SEHNR, CDR2 FQNEAQ (reference sequence). CDR3 loop: CASSLVQGGTEAFF. In nucleotides, the CDR3 is TGTGCCAGCAGCTTAGTTCAGGGAGGCACTGAAGCTTTCTTT.

This rearrangement joins TRBV7-9 to TRBJ2-2; TRBD2 is a possible D gene (5 bases). From germline, CDR1 is SEHNR and CDR2 FQNEAQ (reference sequence). The CDR3 is 17 residues long. Trimming cost V 1 base and J 2 bases, with 14 bases left between them. Written as DNA, the CDR3 is TGTGCCAGCAGCTTAGTTCGCGTCGGGGAAAACACCGGGGAGCTGTTTTTT. Its protein is CASSLVRVGENTGELFF.

This clone is medium-sized (0.01 to 0.1%) by share. The sample contains more than one DNA sequence encoding this CDR3. This chain connects TRBV27 to TRBJ2-7, with 7 bases that match TRBD1. Germline values: CDR1 MNHEY, CDR2 SMNVEV (reference sequence). The junction had 3 bases not matched to a gene; V was cut back by 2 bases and J by 2 bases. This CDR3 spans 14 amino acids. CDR3 loop: CASSLTGTAYEQYF. CDR3 in DNA: TGTGCCAGCAGTTTAACCGGGACAGCCTACGAGCAGTACTTC.

The count of this clone is one. The chain carries TRBV25-1 and TRBJ2-7, with TRBD2 matching 14 bases. There are 18 residues in the CDR3. The germline V gene encodes CDR1 MGHDK and CDR2 SYGVNS. With V trimmed by 2 bases and J by 4 bases, 10 bases remained unmatched. CDR3 protein: CASSETVPGTSGRYEQYF. CDR3 nucleotides: TGTGCCAGCAGTGAAACGGTACCGGGGACTAGCGGGAGATACGAGCAGTACTTC.

This chain joins TRBV7-9 and TRBJ2-1; the D gene is possibly TRBD2 (5 bases). V was pared by 5 bases and J by 0 bases, with 20 bases between. The germline CDR1 and CDR2 sequences are SEHNR and FQNEAQ (reference sequence). The CDR3 has 18 residues. The CDR3 bases are TGTGCCAGCAGCAAAGGAGAGGCGGGCCGAGTCTCCTACAATGAGCAGTTCTTC. Translated, it gives CASSKGEAGRVSYNEQFF.

The genes are TRBV28 and TRBJ2-7; no clear D. V was trimmed by 5 bases and J by 5 bases, leaving 22 bases between them. CDR3 size: 16 residues. CDR1 is MDHEN, CDR2 SYDVKM, per germline. The CDR3 DNA reads as TGTGCCAGCAGTATAAAAGGGCCCCCCTGGCCCCACGAGCAGTACTTC. It translates to CASSIKGPPWPHEQYF.

The genes are TRBV7-2 and TRBJ2-2, with D uncertain. The CDR3 sequence is 13 residues long. The germline V and J ends were trimmed by 3 bases and 1 base, with 3 bases remaining between them. Germline V gene lookup returns CDR1 SGHTA and CDR2 FQGNSA. This CDR3 is CASSFGNTGELFF. The CDR3 DNA reads TGTGCCAGCAGCTTCGGGAACACCGGGGAGCTGTTTTTT. Using reference TRBV7-2 and TRBJ2-2 for the parts outside the CDR3, the full variable domain is GAGVSQSPSNKVTEKGKDVELRCDPISGHTALYWYRQSLGQGLEFLIYFQGNSAPDKSGLPSDRFSAERTGGSVSTLTIQRTQQEDSAVYLCASSFGNTGELFFGEGSRLTVL.

The table lists this clone with a count of one. V is TRBV5-1 and J is TRBJ1-1, with a weak D call TRBD1 (5 bases). CDR1 and CDR2 (germline): SGHRS, YFSETQ. The CDR3 spans 16 residues. Trimming shortened V by 4 bases and J by 4 bases, and 20 bases separated the two germline ends. CDR3 nucleotide sequence: TGCGCCAGCAGCCGTGTTGGAGTGGGGAGGGGCACTGAAGCTTTCTTT. This encodes CASSRVGVGRGTEAFF.

The chain carries TRBV27 and TRBJ2-7; 7 nucleotides agree with TRBD2. V shed 6 bases, J shed 6 bases, and the junction held 8 bases outside the gene matches. Germline CDR1 reads MNHEY; CDR2 reads SMNVEV (reference sequence). The CDR3 sequence is 13 residues long. This chain's CDR3 is CASSPGPSGEQYF. The CDR3 DNA follows: TGTGCCAGCAGCCCAGGGCCTAGCGGCGAGCAGTACTTC.

The chain links TRBV15 to TRBJ2-3, with D hard to call. Germline loops: CDR1 LNHNV, CDR2 YYDKDF (reference sequence). This CDR3 spans 13 amino acids. Trimming left V 5 bases short and J 8 bases short, with 14 bases between. The CDR3 DNA reads TGTGCCACCAGCCCCTCTGGGGTTGGTACGCAGTATTTT. It specifies CATSPSGVGTQYF.

J is TRBJ1-1 and V is TRBV2; 8 positions agree with TRBD1. Trimming removed 7 bases from V and 1 base from J; junction bases left unmatched: 5. Per the germline V gene, CDR1 is SNHLY and CDR2 is FYNNEI. The CDR3 spans 14 residues. The CDR3: CASNIDRGNTEAFF. The CDR3 DNA reads TGTGCCAGCAATATTGACAGGGGGAACACTGAAGCTTTCTTT. The full variable domain, with the rest looked up from reference TRBV2 and TRBJ1-1, is EPEVTQTPSHQVTQMGQEVILRCVPISNHLYFYWYRQILGQKVEFLVSFYNNEISEKSEIFDDQFSVERPDGSNFTLKIRSTKLEDSAMYFCASNIDRGNTEAFFGQGTRLTVV.

This chain connects TRBV19 to TRBJ1-4, with D possibly matching TRBD1 (5 bases). This CDR3 has 12 residues. V was cut by 7 bases and J by 7 bases, with 10 bases left in between. Per the germline V gene, CDR1 is LNHDA and CDR2 is SQIVND (reference sequence). CDR3 in DNA: TGTGCCAGTACGGACATGCGTGAAAAACTGTTTTTT. It is translated as CASTDMREKLFF. Full variable domain (missing parts from reference TRBV19 and TRBJ1-4): DGGITQSPKYLFRKEGQNVTLSCEQNLNHDAMYWYRQDPGQGLRLIYYSQIVNDFQKGDIAEGYSVSREKKESFPLTVTSAQKNPTAFYLCASTDMREKLFFGSGTQLSVL.

The genes are TRBV5-1 and TRBJ1-2; TRBD1 matches at 7 bases. Germline trimming cut 3 bases from V and 7 bases from J; bases unmatched to any gene: 6. This CDR3 has 13 residues. Per germline, CDR1 SGHRS and CDR2 YFSETQ. CDR3 region: CASSYQGDPGYTF. CDR3 coding DNA: TGCGCCAGCAGCTACCAGGGGGATCCTGGCTACACCTTC.

CDR3 sequence: CASSLGQIANYGYTF. CDR3 sequence (DNA): TGTGCCAGCAGTCTAGGACAGATAGCTAACTATGGCTACACCTTC. The rearrangement links TRBV5-6 to TRBJ1-2; a weak D match, TRBD1 (6 bases). The CDR3 spans 15 residues. V gave up 5 bases and J gave up 0 bases, with 14 bases separating them. Germline-derived CDR1 and CDR2 are SGHDT and YYEEEE.

The chain couples TRBV14 to TRBJ2-4, with 7 bases lining up with TRBD1. The germline V gene encodes CDR1 SGHDN and CDR2 FVKESK. The CDR3 covers 16 residues. Trimming removed 1 base from V and 2 bases from J; junction bases left unmatched: 5. This chain's CDR3 is CASSQARGRTKNIQYF. As DNA, the CDR3 is TGTGCCAGCAGCCAAGCGAGGGGGCGGACCAAAAACATTCAGTACTTC.

This rearrangement joins TRBV15 to TRBJ2-3; 11 bases are shared with TRBD1. The CDR3 runs to 16 residues. Germline V gene sequence: CDR1 LNHNV, CDR2 YYDKDF (reference sequence). V shed 1 base and J 6 bases; nucleotides not matched to a gene: 6. CDR3 DNA: TGTGCCACCAGCAGAGCCCCCGGACAGGGGGCTGATACGCAGTATTTT. This gives the protein CATSRAPGQGADTQYF.

About this clone itself: Other DNA sequences of this sample code for an identical CDR3. V usage is TRBV5-1 and J usage is TRBJ2-1; 9 nucleotides agree with TRBD2. CDR1 and CDR2 (germline): SGHRS, YFSETQ. J was trimmed by 7 bases and V by 0 bases; bases with no gene match: 5. This CDR3 has 15 amino acids. CDR3 sequence: CASSLATSGYNEQFF. For the CDR3, the DNA is TGCGCCAGCAGCTTGGCGACTAGCGGATATAATGAGCAGTTCTTC.

The chain has TRBV5-1 and TRBJ2-3; D gene uncertain. V shed 1 base and J shed 3 bases, with 3 bases lying between them. The CDR3 consists of 12 residues. Germline-derived CDR1 and CDR2 are SGHRS and YFSETQ. In DNA form, the CDR3 reads TGCGCCAGCAGCTTGTGGACAGATACGCAGTATTTT. It codes for CASSLWTDTQYF.

J is TRBJ1-1 and V is TRBV2; D is ambiguous. The V and J ends lost 1 base and 10 bases respectively, with 7 bases between them. CDR1 and CDR2 (germline): SNHLY, FYNNEI. This CDR3 region has 11 residues. The CDR3 reads CASSEGRGAFF. The CDR3, as DNA: TGTGCCAGCAGTGAAGGACGCGGAGCTTTCTTT.

This chain joins TRBV5-6 and TRBJ2-7, with D perhaps being TRBD1 or TRBD2 (5 bases each). Trimming cost V 3 bases and J 0 bases, with 19 bases left between them. Germline V CDR1 and CDR2: SGHDT, YYEEEE. This CDR3 comprises 17 residues. CDR3 bases: TGTGCCAGCAGCTGGGTGGGGGAGAGAAAGAGCTCCTACGAGCAGTACTTC. Its protein product is CASSWVGERKSSYEQYF.

The chain is built from TRBV11-2 and TRBJ2-7; 7 bases fit TRBD1. Per germline, CDR1 SGHAT and CDR2 FQNNGV. The CDR3 has 14 residues. Trimming at V came to 5 bases and at J to 4 bases, leaving 8 bases not matched to a gene. CDR3 bases: TGTGCCAGCAGCCCGACAGGGCCCCTTTACGAGCAGTACTTC. It codes for CASSPTGPLYEQYF.

In its sample, this clone was seen many times. This chain connects TRBV28 to TRBJ2-7; TRBD2 might be the D (6 bases). This CDR3 is built from 14 residues. Germline CDR1 MDHEN, CDR2 SYDVKM. Trimming left V 5 bases short and J 3 bases short, with 14 bases between. CDR3 residues: CASSGGYGDYEQYF. In nucleotides, the CDR3 is TGTGCCAGCAGTGGGGGGTACGGGGACTACGAGCAGTACTTC.